These T cell receptor beta chains were read from a single sample in a study of cytomegalovirus exposure and HLA in healthy donors. Produced via immunoSEQ multiplex PCR; TCRdb's table is partial and in-frame only. Of more than 150,000 clones in the sample, over 75% were seen once. What was sequenced was PBMCs. Receptors were obtained from a woman between 25 and 40 years old in good health and CMV-seronegative. Both conserved end residues are part of each CDR3. D genes are given only for firm matches. A clone size is listed for some rows: how often the clone was seen (once, few, many), or a class if it is expanded.

j_call clone_size d_call cdr3_length v_call cdr3_aa cdr3_nt
TRBJ1-4 . TRBD1 15 TRBV2 CASRLDRGREEKLFF TGTGCCAGCAGACTTGACAGGGGGCGAGAAGAAAAACTGTTTTTT
TRBJ2-3 . . 15 TRBV7-7 CASSPGLGSTDTQYF TGTGCCAGCAGCCCAGGACTGGGTAGCACAGATACGCAGTATTTT
TRBJ1-2 once TRBD1 14 TRBV6-5 CASSLGQSGYGYTF TGTGCCAGCAGTTTGGGACAGTCGGGCTATGGCTACACCTTC
TRBJ2-5 . TRBD2 18 TRBV7-9 CASSPGTSGGAHQETQYF TGTGCCAGCAGCCCAGGGACTAGCGGGGGGGCGCACCAAGAGACCCAGTACTTC
TRBJ1-1 . TRBD1 16 TRBV5-6 CASSLIEDRWNTEAFF TGTGCCAGCAGCTTAATAGAGGACAGGTGGAACACTGAAGCTTTCTTT
TRBJ2-5 . . 13 TRBV2 CASTRDLQETQYF TGTGCCAGCACCCGGGACTTGCAAGAGACCCAGTACTTC
TRBJ1-1 . . 14 TRBV9 CASSHRQLNTEAFF TGTGCCAGCAGCCATCGACAGTTGAACACTGAAGCTTTCTTT
TRBJ2-7 . . 13 TRBV19 CASSIAGPYEQYF TGTGCCAGTAGTATTGCAGGGCCCTACGAGCAGTACTTC
TRBJ1-4 . . 17 TRBV23-1 CASSQSFRIPRGEKLFF TGCGCCAGCAGTCAATCATTCCGGATTCCCCGGGGTGAAAAACTGTTTTTT
TRBJ2-6 . TRBD1 15 TRBV2 CASSSDRAGANVLTF TGTGCCAGCAGCTCCGACAGGGCCGGGGCCAACGTCCTGACTTTC